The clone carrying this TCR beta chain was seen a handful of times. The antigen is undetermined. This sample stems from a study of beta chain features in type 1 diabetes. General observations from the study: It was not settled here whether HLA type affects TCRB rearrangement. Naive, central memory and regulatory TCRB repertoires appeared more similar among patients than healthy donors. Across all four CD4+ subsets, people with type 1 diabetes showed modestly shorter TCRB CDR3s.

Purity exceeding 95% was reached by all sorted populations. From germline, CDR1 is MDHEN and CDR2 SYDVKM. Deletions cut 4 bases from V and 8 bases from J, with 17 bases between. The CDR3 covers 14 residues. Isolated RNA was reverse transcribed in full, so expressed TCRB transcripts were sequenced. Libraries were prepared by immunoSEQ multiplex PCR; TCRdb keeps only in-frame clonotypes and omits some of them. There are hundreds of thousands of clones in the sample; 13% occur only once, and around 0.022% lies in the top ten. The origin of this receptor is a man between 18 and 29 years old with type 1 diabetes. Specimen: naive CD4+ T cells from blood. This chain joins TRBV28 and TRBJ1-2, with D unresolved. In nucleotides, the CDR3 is TGTGCCAGCAGTTCGTCACTCCCAACGGGAGGCTACACCTTC. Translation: CASSSSLPTGGYTF.